These T cell receptor beta chains were read from a single sample in a study of shared clonotypes between healthy human individuals. The method was immunoSEQ multiplex PCR; TCRdb's version includes in-frame clones alone and lacks a portion of them. Of around 500,000 clones listed, about 84% are singletons. The sample taken for sequencing was PBMCs. The receptors originated from a woman aged 35 to 49 in good health. Some clones in this sample may be carry-over from other donors' samples. CDR3s include the opening cysteine and the closing phenylalanine or tryptophan. Each record gives: D gene, J gene, clone size, V gene, CDR3 protein, CDR3 DNA. The D gene is left open where the match is weak. Rows give clone size only sometimes, using once, few, many, or a class for an expanded clone.

TRBD1,TRBJ1-1,-,TRBV4-1,CASSEQGQALYTEAFF,TGCGCCAGCAGCGAACAGGGACAGGCGCTTTACACTGAAGCTTTCTTT
-,TRBJ1-1,-,TRBV9,CASSGHRDTLNTEAFF,TGTGCCAGCAGCGGCCACCGGGACACCTTGAACACTGAAGCTTTCTTT
-,TRBJ2-4,-,TRBV30,CAWSVWGRVNIQYF,TGTGCCTGGAGTGTATGGGGGCGGGTGAACATTCAGTACTTC
TRBD2,TRBJ2-6,-,TRBV15,CATSRSSGSNNVLTF,TGTGCCACCAGCAGGTCTAGCGGGAGTAACAACGTCCTGACTTTC
TRBD1,TRBJ2-7,-,TRBV5-1,CASSAGQGSYEQYF,TGCGCCAGCAGCGCCGGACAGGGGTCCTACGAGCAGTACTTC
TRBD1,TRBJ2-1,-,TRBV27,CASSLGAPTGTGEFF,TGTGCCAGCAGTTTGGGGGCCCCCACCGGGACAGGAGAGTTCTTC
-,TRBJ2-1,-,TRBV19,CASSMVTGVGDEQFF,TGTGCCAGTAGTATGGTAACGGGAGTGGGGGATGAGCAGTTCTTC
-,TRBJ2-7,-,TRBV19,CASSRDSDYYEQYF,TGTGCCAGTAGTAGGGATTCGGACTACTACGAGCAGTACTTC
-,TRBJ2-7,once,TRBV11-2,CASSWDTYEQYF,TGTGCCAGCAGCTGGGACACCTACGAGCAGTACTTC
-,TRBJ2-1,-,TRBV5-4,CASIRQPDNEQFF,TGTGCCAGCATCCGACAACCTGACAATGAGCAGTTCTTC
-,TRBJ2-7,-,TRBV10-1,CASSRDQSSYEQYF,TGCGCCAGCAGTAGGGACCAGAGCTCCTACGAGCAGTACTTC
-,TRBJ2-7,-,TRBV7-9,CASSPSRADPSYEQYF,TGTGCCAGCAGCCCCAGTCGGGCGGACCCCTCCTACGAGCAGTACTTC
-,TRBJ1-2,-,TRBV28,CASEAENYYGYTF,TGTGCCAGCGAGGCGGAAAACTATTATGGCTACACCTTC
TRBD2,TRBJ2-7,-,TRBV5-6,CASTLDGRSYEQYF,TGTGCCAGCACCTTGGACGGGAGGAGCTACGAGCAGTACTTC
-,TRBJ1-5,many,TRBV28,CASSLWGSNQPQHF,TGTGCCAGCAGTTTATGGGGTAGCAATCAGCCCCAGCATTTT